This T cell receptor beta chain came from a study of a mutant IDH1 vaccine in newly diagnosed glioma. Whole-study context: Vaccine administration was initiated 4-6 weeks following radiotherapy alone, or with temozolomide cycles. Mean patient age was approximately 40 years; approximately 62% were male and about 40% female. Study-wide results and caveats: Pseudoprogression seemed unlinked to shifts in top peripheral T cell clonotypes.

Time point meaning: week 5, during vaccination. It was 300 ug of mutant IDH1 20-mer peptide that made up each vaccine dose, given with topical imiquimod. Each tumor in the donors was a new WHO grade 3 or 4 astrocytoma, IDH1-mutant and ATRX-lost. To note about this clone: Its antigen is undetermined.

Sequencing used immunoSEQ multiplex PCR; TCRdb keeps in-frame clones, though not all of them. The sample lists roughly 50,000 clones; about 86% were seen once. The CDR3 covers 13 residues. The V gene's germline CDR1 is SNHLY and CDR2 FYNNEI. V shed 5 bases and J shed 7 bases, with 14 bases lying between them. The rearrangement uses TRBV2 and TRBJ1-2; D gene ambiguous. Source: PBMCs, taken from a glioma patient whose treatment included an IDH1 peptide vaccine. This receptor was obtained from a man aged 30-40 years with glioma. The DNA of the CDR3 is TGTGCCAGCAGTTCCACCTTGAGCGGTGGCTACACCTTC. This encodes CASSSTLSGGYTF.